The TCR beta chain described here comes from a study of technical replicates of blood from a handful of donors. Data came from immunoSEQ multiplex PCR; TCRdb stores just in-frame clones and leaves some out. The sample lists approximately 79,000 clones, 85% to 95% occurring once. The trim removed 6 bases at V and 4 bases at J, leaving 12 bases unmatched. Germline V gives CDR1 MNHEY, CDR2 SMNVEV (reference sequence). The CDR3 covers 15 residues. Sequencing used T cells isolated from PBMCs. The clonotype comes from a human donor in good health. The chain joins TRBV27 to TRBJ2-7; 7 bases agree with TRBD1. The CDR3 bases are TGTGCCAGCAGGTCCGACAGGGTAAACCCTTACGAGCAGTACTTC. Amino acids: CASRSDRVNPYEQYF.